Below, 31 T cell receptor beta chains from the same sample are listed, as sequenced in a study of T cell clonotyping in hematopoietic cell transplantation. Generated by immunoSEQ multiplex PCR, the TCRdb table keeps only in-frame clones and is missing some. The data hold over a thousand clones, with 70% to 90% observed a single time. The specimen comprised peripheral blood mononuclear cells, sampled 180 days after allogeneic stem cell transplant. The receptors stem from a female patient between 50 and 60 years old who had an allogeneic stem cell transplant from an unrelated donor, so T cells may come from the graft donor. Some clones in this sample may be carry-over from other donors' samples.

The rearrangement joins TRBV5-6 to TRBJ2-1; weak D call: TRBD2 (5 bases). Germline loops: CDR1 SGHDT, CDR2 YYEEEE. The V gene lost 0 bases and the J gene lost 4 bases, with 17 bases spanning the gap. CDR3 size: 17 residues. The CDR3 DNA reads TGTGCCAGCAGCTTGGTAGCTAGCAGCCTCCCTTACAATGAGCAGTTCTTC. It codes for CASSLVASSLPYNEQFF.

CDR3 residues: CASVLIPSLYNEQFF. DNA for the CDR3: TGTGCTAGTGTGCTCATCCCGTCGTTATACAATGAGCAGTTCTTC. The chain links TRBV12-5 to TRBJ2-1; D not resolved. The CDR3 consists of 15 residues. The V end lost 7 bases, the J end lost 4 bases, and 17 bases lay between the germline ends. Germline CDR1 and CDR2: LGHNT and FRNRAP.

This sequence joins TRBV5-6 and TRBJ2-7; D is possibly TRBD2 (6 bases). Germline lookup yields CDR1 SGHDT and CDR2 YYEEEE. The CDR3 consists of 14 residues. Deletions cut 1 base from V and 5 bases from J, with 13 bases between. The CDR3 loop reads CASSLWGEEDEQYF. The CDR3 coding sequence is TGTGCCAGCAGCTTGTGGGGGGAGGAAGACGAGCAGTACTTC.

The rearrangement uses TRBV19 and TRBJ2-7, with D perhaps TRBD1 (6 bases). CDR3 size: 13 residues. Germline CDR1 reads LNHDA; CDR2 reads SQIVND (reference sequence). V lost 6 bases and J lost 3, with 12 bases in between. This chain's CDR3 is CASSFGQSYEQYF. DNA of the CDR3: TGTGCCAGTAGCTTCGGACAGAGCTACGAGCAGTACTTC.

The gene calls are TRBV10-3 and TRBJ2-5; D might be TRBD1 (5 bases). CDR1 and CDR2 (germline): ENHRY, SYGVKD. The length of the CDR3 is 14 residues. V lost 4 bases to trimming and J lost 3 bases, with 12 bases between them. The CDR3 protein is CAISGGQGEETQYF. In DNA form, the CDR3 reads TGTGCCATCAGTGGCGGACAAGGAGAAGAGACCCAGTACTTC.

The rearrangement links TRBV7-2 to TRBJ2-5, with TRBD2 matching over 8 bases. CDR3 length: 15 residues. Trimming removed 3 bases from V and 0 bases from J; junction bases left unmatched: 3. In germline, CDR1 is SGHTA, CDR2 FQGNSA. The DNA of the CDR3 is TGTGCCAGCAGCTTGAGCGGGAGTAACCAAGAGACCCAGTACTTC. The encoded protein is CASSLSGSNQETQYF.

This chain joins TRBV9 and TRBJ2-7; the D is unclear. Germline assignment: CDR1 SGDLS and CDR2 YYNGEE. The CDR3 is 14 residues long. The V gene lost 6 bases and the J gene lost 2 bases, with 15 bases spanning the gap. DNA for the CDR3: TGTGCCAGCACTGAAAGTCGGTTGCCCTACGAGCAGTACTTC. Protein: CASTESRLPYEQYF.

This chain uses TRBV7-6 with TRBJ2-2, with TRBD2 as a possible D gene (6 bases). Trimming left V 5 bases short and J 5 bases short, with 12 bases between. CDR1 is SGHVS and CDR2 is FNYEAQ in the germline V gene. This CDR3 spans 14 amino acids. CDR3 protein: CASSIYGGTGELFF. The CDR3 DNA reads as TGTGCCAGCAGCATTTACGGGGGAACCGGGGAGCTGTTTTTT.

V and J are TRBV7-6 and TRBJ2-5; tentative D call: TRBD2 (5 bases). The CDR3 runs to 15 residues. Germline CDR1 and CDR2: SGHVS and FNYEAQ. Trimming shortened V by 5 bases and J by 0 bases, and 13 bases separated the two germline ends. The CDR3 protein is CASSRDGSDQETQYF. DNA of the CDR3: TGTGCCAGCAGCCGAGACGGTAGCGACCAAGAGACCCAGTACTTC.

The gene calls are TRBV27 and TRBJ1-1, with 8 bases lining up with TRBD1. J was trimmed by 8 bases and V by 4 bases; bases with no gene match: 6. The CDR3 has 13 amino acids. CDR1 is MNHEY and CDR2 is SMNVEV in the germline V gene (reference sequence). The CDR3 region is CASSSRTGTEAFF. In nucleotides, the CDR3 is TGTGCCAGCAGTTCCAGGACAGGGACAGAAGCTTTCTTT.

The gene calls are TRBV7-2 and TRBJ1-1; D is ambiguous. V was clipped by 3 bases and J by 5 bases, with 7 bases between them. The CDR3 is 12 amino acids. The germline gives CDR1 SGHTA, CDR2 FQGNSA. The CDR3 DNA reads TGTGCCAGCAGCTTTCCTCGTACTGAAGCTTTCTTT. Translation gives CASSFPRTEAFF.

In regard to this clone: The junction shows a germline mismatch at one end, possibly a read error. This sequence joins TRBV7-7 and TRBJ2-7, with D unclear. Germline V CDR1 and CDR2: SSHAT, FNYEAQ (reference sequence). CDR3 length: 14 amino acids. The DNA of the CDR3 is TGTGCTAGCAGCTTAGGACCCGACGGCTACGAGCAGTACTTC. As protein: CASSLGPDGYEQYF.

The CDR3 loop reads CASSPQYEQYF. The CDR3 DNA sequence: TGTGCCAGCTCACCACAATACGAGCAGTACTTC. This sequence joins TRBV18 and TRBJ2-7; D is undetermined. Per germline, CDR1 KGHSH and CDR2 LQKENI. The CDR3 consists of 11 residues. Trimming cost V 1 base and J 4 bases, with 2 bases left between them.

This clone was seen only once. DNA of the CDR3: TGTGCCAGCGGACTAGCGGGGATGGATGAGCAGTTCTTC. Residues: CASGLAGMDEQFF. The rearrangement uses TRBV19 and TRBJ2-1; TRBD2 aligns across 12 bases. The CDR3 consists of 13 residues. Unmatched junction bases numbered 5, after V lost 9 bases and J lost 8 bases. The germline gives CDR1 LNHDA, CDR2 SQIVND (reference sequence).

This sequence joins TRBV7-9 and TRBJ2-1; 9 bases align to TRBD1. V shed 4 bases and J 6 bases; nucleotides not matched to a gene: 10. The CDR3 is made up of 16 amino acids. Germline CDR1 and CDR2: SEHNR and FQNEAQ (reference sequence). The CDR3 DNA sequence: TGTGCCAGCAGCTCCTTGGGACAGGGAGTCTCCAATGAGCAGTTCTTC. Its translation is CASSSLGQGVSNEQFF.

The V and J genes are TRBV12-5 and TRBJ1-5; D gene ambiguous. The CDR3 has 17 residues. Trimming pared 0 bases from V and 5 bases from J, leaving 17 bases between. Germline V lookup: CDR1 LGHNT, CDR2 FRNRAP. As DNA, the CDR3 is TGTGCTAGTGGTTTGGTACCAGGAGGGAACCGAGATCAGCCCCAGCATTTT. It is translated as CASGLVPGGNRDQPQHF.

V is TRBV2 and J is TRBJ2-5; 10 bases map to TRBD2. Trimming took 6 bases from V and 5 from J; bases not matched to a gene: 6. This CDR3 spans 14 amino acids. Germline-derived CDR1 and CDR2 are SNHLY and FYNNEI. This chain's CDR3 is CASRLAGAGETQYF. CDR3 DNA: TGTGCCAGCAGGCTAGCGGGGGCCGGGGAGACCCAGTACTTC.

In its sample, this clone was seen once. This chain connects TRBV27 to TRBJ1-1, with TRBD1 matching 7 bases. V shed 3 bases, J shed 5 bases, and the junction held 3 bases outside the gene matches. CDR3 length: 13 amino acids. Germline V gene lookup returns CDR1 MNHEY and CDR2 SMNVEV (reference sequence). CDR3 amino acids: CASSLGQRTEAFF. The CDR3, as DNA: TGTGCCAGCAGTTTGGGACAGAGAACTGAAGCTTTCTTT.

This clone has just one count. This CDR3 is CAWSVNWGTGELFF. The DNA for the CDR3 is TGTGCCTGGAGTGTGAATTGGGGCACCGGGGAGCTGTTTTTT. The rearrangement joins TRBV30 to TRBJ2-2; D unresolved. CDR1 and CDR2 from the germline V gene are GTSNPN and SVGIG (reference sequence). V was clipped by 0 bases and J by 4 bases, with 9 bases between them. The CDR3 consists of 14 residues.

V and J are TRBV4-2 and TRBJ2-3; TRBD2 aligns across 15 bases. The V gene's germline CDR1 is LGHNA and CDR2 YNFKEQ. There are 16 residues in the CDR3. The junction had 2 bases not matched to a gene; V was cut back by 1 base and J by 6 bases. The CDR3 loop is CASSQGTSGGADTQYF. Here the CDR3 DNA reads TGTGCCAGCAGCCAAGGGACTAGCGGGGGGGCGGATACGCAGTATTTT.

The chain has TRBV29-1 and TRBJ2-7, with 9 bases matching TRBD2. J was trimmed by 3 bases and V by 5 bases; bases with no gene match: 14. Germline V lookup: CDR1 SQVTM, CDR2 ANQGSEA. This CDR3 comprises 16 residues. The CDR3 loop is CSVSIIAGARGYEQYF. The CDR3 DNA is TGCAGCGTTTCAATTATAGCGGGGGCGCGGGGCTACGAGCAGTACTTC.

This clone was counted a single time. The chain uses TRBV28 and TRBJ2-3, with TRBD2 identical over 7 bases. The CDR3 extends over 15 amino acids. CDR1 is MDHEN and CDR2 is SYDVKM in the germline V gene. The trim removed 4 bases at V and 0 bases at J, leaving 4 bases unmatched. The CDR3, as DNA: TGTGCCAGCAGTTCGGGGGGAGACAGCACAGATACGCAGTATTTT. Protein sequence: CASSSGGDSTDTQYF.

The V call is TRBV6-1, the J call TRBJ1-2; D uncertain. The CDR3 extends over 12 amino acids. CDR1 MNHNS and CDR2 SASEGT come from the germline V gene. V lost 2 bases and J lost 4, with 5 bases in between. The CDR3 is CASSEQFYGYTF. The CDR3 DNA is TGTGCCAGCAGTGAACAGTTCTATGGCTACACCTTC.

The gene calls are TRBV5-4 and TRBJ2-7; 9 bases are a match to TRBD2. The CDR3 contains 14 residues. The junction had 5 bases not matched to a gene; V was cut back by 4 bases and J by 3 bases. CDR1 is SGHNT and CDR2 is YYREEE in the germline V gene (reference sequence). CDR3 in DNA: TGTGCCAGCAGCGCAGCGGGAGGAAGCTACGAGCAGTACTTC. Translating gives CASSAAGGSYEQYF.

V gene TRBV7-6 combines with J gene TRBJ1-1; the D gene is possibly TRBD1 (6 bases). This CDR3 is built from 13 residues. Germline V gives CDR1 SGHVS, CDR2 FNYEAQ. Trimming removed 4 bases at V and 8 bases at J, with 14 bases between. CDR3 DNA: TGTGCCAGCAGCTACGGAACCGGGACAGAAGCTTTCTTT. Amino acid sequence: CASSYGTGTEAFF. Based on the CDR3 plus reference TRBV7-6 and TRBJ1-1, the full variable domain is GAGVSQSPRYKVTKRGQDVALRCDPISGHVSLYWYRQALGQGPEFLTYFNYEAQQDKSGLPNDRFSAERPEGSISTLTIQRTEQRDSAMYRCASSYGTGTEAFFGQGTRLTVV.

The chain has TRBV7-9 and TRBJ2-2, with TRBD2 matching 8 bases. Germline CDR1 and CDR2: SEHNR and FQNEAQ (reference sequence). The CDR3 consists of 15 residues. The J segment lost 3 bases and the V segment lost 9 bases, leaving 9 bases of the junction unmatched. The CDR3 region is CASRGAGGDTGELFF. CDR3 nucleotides: TGTGCCAGTCGAGGGGCCGGGGGGGACACCGGGGAGCTGTTTTTT.

V is TRBV7-8 and J is TRBJ1-6; D possibly corresponds to TRBD1 (5 bases). Per the germline V gene, CDR1 is SGHVS and CDR2 is FQNEAQ. This CDR3 spans 15 amino acids. Trimming left V 1 base short and J 8 bases short, with 12 bases between. As DNA, the CDR3 is TGTGCCAGCAGCTTAGTGGGGACGGAGGATTCACCCCTCCACTTT. This sequence encodes CASSLVGTEDSPLHF.

V gene TRBV6-5 combines with J gene TRBJ2-7, with D tentatively TRBD2 (6 bases). CDR1 is MNHEY, CDR2 SVGAGI, per germline. Trimming left V 6 bases short and J 3 bases short, with 15 bases between. The CDR3 is 14 amino acids. The CDR3, as DNA: TGTGCCAGCAGCCGTTCCCAGGGAGGCTACGAGCAGTACTTC. Residues: CASSRSQGGYEQYF.

This chain uses TRBV5-1 with TRBJ1-3, with 8 bases fitting TRBD1. V was clipped by 4 bases and J by 2 bases; unmatched bases: 5. The CDR3 is 15 residues long. The germline V gene encodes CDR1 SGHRS and CDR2 YFSETQ. The CDR3 sequence: CASSLGTGPGNTIYF. The CDR3 bases are TGCGCCAGCAGCCTAGGGACAGGTCCTGGAAACACCATATATTTT. Together with reference TRBV5-1 and TRBJ1-3, the CDR3 gives the full variable domain: KAGVTQTPRYLIKTRGQQVTLSCSPISGHRSVSWYQQTPGQGLQFLFEYFSETQRNKGNFPGRFSGRQFSNSRSEMNVSTLELGDSALYLCASSLGTGPGNTIYFGEGSWLTVV.

This clone is large in the sample. This chain uses TRBV6-6 with TRBJ1-1; the D is unclear. The CDR3 totals 11 residues. Germline V lookup: CDR1 MNHNY, CDR2 SVGAGI (reference sequence). Trimming took off 8 bases at V and 4 bases at J, with 8 bases between the two ends. In DNA, the CDR3 is TGTGCCAGCGGTTGGGGCACTGAAGCTTTCTTT. Its translation: CASGWGTEAFF.

The V gene is TRBV5-6, the J gene TRBJ1-1; the D gene is possibly TRBD1 (5 bases). The CDR3 is 14 residues long. CDR1 is SGHDT and CDR2 is YYEEEE in the germline V gene. Trimming shortened V by 1 base and J by 1 base, and 8 bases separated the two germline ends. The CDR3 bases are TGTGCCAGCAGCTTGTGGGGGGAGAACACTGAAGCTTTCTTT. Its protein product is CASSLWGENTEAFF.